These 10 T cell receptor beta chains share one sample of origin, sequenced in a study of early T cells in non-severe SARS-CoV-2 infection. TCRdb ran MiXCR on the 5' RACE reads and lists one entry per CDR3 protein. The sample yields 35,000 to 40,000 distinct CDR3 sequences, 3.9% seen once. The specimen sequenced was whole blood. The receptors were gathered from an adult who was a healthcare worker with PCR-confirmed SARS-CoV-2 infection or an uninfected control (not recorded which).

This clonotype was detected many times. The chain carries TRBV28 and TRBJ1-1, with D perhaps matching TRBD1 (5 bases). Germline V gene sequence: CDR1 MDHEN, CDR2 SYDVKM. With 8 bases removed from V and 1 base from J, the gap between germline ends came to 14 bases. The CDR3 contains 14 residues. CDR3: CASVGGRGNTEAFF. DNA of the CDR3: TGTGCCAGCGTTGGGGGAAGGGGGAACACTGAAGCTTTCTTT.

This clonotype occurred many times. This chain connects TRBV5-1 to TRBJ2-1; perhaps TRBD2 as D (6 bases). Germline CDR1 and CDR2: SGHRS and YFSETQ. Between the trimmed V and J ends, which lost 4 bases and 9 bases, there was a span of 20 bases. The CDR3 sequence is 15 residues long. CDR3: CASSAVTSSRGEQFF. The CDR3 coding sequence is TGCGCCAGCAGCGCAGTCACTAGCTCGAGGGGTGAGCAGTTCTTC.

This clonotype has a count of ten or more. The chain employs TRBV7-9 and TRBJ2-7; maybe TRBD1 (7 bases). V dropped 6 bases and J dropped 6 bases, with 12 bases sitting between them. The CDR3 sequence is 12 residues long. Per the germline V gene, CDR1 is SEHNR and CDR2 is FQNEAQ (reference sequence). This CDR3 is CASSGGGGEQYV. The CDR3 bases are TGTGCCAGCAGTGGAGGGGGCGGCGAGCAGTACGTC.

This clonotype appeared a few times. The genes are TRBV20-1 and TRBJ2-3; 7 bases match TRBD1. Trimming took 6 bases from V and 2 from J; bases not matched to a gene: 14. This CDR3 region has 16 residues. Germline values: CDR1 DFQATT, CDR2 SNEGSKA (reference sequence). DNA of the CDR3: TGCAGTGCGAGCCCCCTCCGGGACAGCCTCACAGATACGCAGTATTTT. It codes for CSASPLRDSLTDTQYF.

Only a few counts were recorded for this clonotype. The chain employs TRBV12-3 or TRBV12-4 and TRBJ1-5; 11 bases match TRBD1. The junction had 4 bases not matched to a gene; V was cut back by 6 bases and J by 6 bases. The CDR3 length is 14 residues. CDR3: CASSYGTGGQPQHF. The CDR3 coding sequence is TGTGCCAGCAGCTACGGGACAGGGGGTCAGCCCCAGCATTTT.

Ten or more counts support this clonotype. The CDR3: CASSRGLGAREQYV. The CDR3 DNA reads as TGTGCCAGCAGTAGGGGACTAGGAGCACGCGAGCAGTACGTC. The chain combines TRBV27 with TRBJ2-7; TRBD2 matches at 8 bases. Per germline, CDR1 MNHEY and CDR2 SMNVEV (reference sequence). With V trimmed by 5 bases and J by 6 bases, 9 bases remained unmatched. CDR3 length: 14 residues.

A few counts support this clonotype. The chain employs TRBV6-6 and TRBJ2-1; no reliable D call. This CDR3 region has 15 residues. CDR1 and CDR2 from the germline V gene are MNHNY and SVGAGI (reference sequence). Trimming pared 2 bases from V and 7 bases from J, leaving 15 bases between. CDR3 in amino acids: CASSYEAALPNEQFF. CDR3 DNA: TGTGCCAGCAGTTACGAGGCTGCTCTGCCAAATGAGCAGTTCTTC.

This clonotype was recorded many times. The V call is TRBV18, the J call TRBJ2-1, with D possibly TRBD2 on 5 matching bases. This CDR3 is built from 15 residues. CDR1 is KGHSH, CDR2 LQKENI, per germline. V was shortened by 5 bases and J by 0 bases, with 11 bases between the two germline ends. CDR3 DNA: TGTGCCAGCTCATCAAGAGGGAGCTCCTACAATGAGCAGTTCTTC. Translated: CASSSRGSSYNEQFF.

In this sample, this clonotype turned up many times. The chain links TRBV11-2 to TRBJ2-5, with TRBD1 identical over 9 bases. Per germline, CDR1 SGHAT and CDR2 FQNNGV. After removal of 2 bases from V and 5 bases from J, the junction contained 9 bases not matched to a gene. The CDR3 sequence is 16 residues long. Here the CDR3 DNA reads TGTGCCAGCAGCTTAACGTGGGACAGGGTATGGGAGACCCAGTACTTC. This sequence encodes CASSLTWDRVWETQYF.

This clonotype was found many times. The gene calls are TRBV6-1 and TRBJ2-4; TRBD2 is a possible D gene (6 bases). Between the trimmed V and J ends, which lost 2 bases and 8 bases, there was a span of 16 bases. The CDR3 length is 15 residues. CDR1 and CDR2 (germline): MNHNS, SASEGT. For the CDR3, the DNA is TGTGCCAGCAGTGAATTTGGCACCTCGGGGGACATTCAGTACTTC. This translates into CASSEFGTSGDIQYF.